The source of this T cell receptor beta chain is a study of shared clonotypes between healthy human individuals. Naive CD8 cells comprised CD45RO-negative, CCR7-positively selected cells, excluding terminally differentiated effector memory CD45RA+ cells. Germline assignment: CDR1 SGHRS and CDR2 YFSETQ. V was shortened by 0 bases and J by 10 bases, with 10 bases between the two germline ends. CDR3 length equals 12 residues. Once extracted for a subset, genomic DNA was divided evenly among several immunoSEQ plates. Some clones are missing from TCRdb's copy, which holds only in-frame ones; the method was immunoSEQ multiplex PCR. In the table there are about 2,200,000 clones, approximately 94% of which are singletons.

V gene TRBV5-1 combines with J gene TRBJ1-1; D is ambiguous. Sequencing input: naive CD8+ T cells from PBMCs. The clonotype comes from a young man in good health. Some clones in this sample may be carry-over from other donors' samples. The chain's CDR3 is CASSLDRGVAFF. The CDR3 coding sequence is TGCGCCAGCAGCTTGGATCGCGGGGTAGCTTTCTTT.